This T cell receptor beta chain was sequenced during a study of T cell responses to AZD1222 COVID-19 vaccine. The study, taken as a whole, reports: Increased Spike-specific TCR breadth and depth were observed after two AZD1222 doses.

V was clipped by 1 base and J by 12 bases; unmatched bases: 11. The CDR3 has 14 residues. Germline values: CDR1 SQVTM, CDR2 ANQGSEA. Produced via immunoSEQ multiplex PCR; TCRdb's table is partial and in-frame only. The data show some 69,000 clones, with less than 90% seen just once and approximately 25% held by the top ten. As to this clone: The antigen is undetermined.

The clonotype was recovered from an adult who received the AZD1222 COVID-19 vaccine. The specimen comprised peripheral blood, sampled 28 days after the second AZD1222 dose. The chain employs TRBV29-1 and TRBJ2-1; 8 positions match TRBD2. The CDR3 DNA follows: TGCAGCGTTGAAGTTACGGGAGGGCCCCGTGGGCAGTTCTTC. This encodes CSVEVTGGPRGQFF.